This T cell receptor (beta chain) was documented in a study of CD4 T cells in relation to SARS-CoV-2 and coronaviruses. This CDR3 comprises 15 residues. V gave up 4 bases and J gave up 5 bases; unmatched junction bases: 4. Germline assignment: CDR1 SNHLY and CDR2 FYNNEI. The unexposed donors gave CD4+ T cells in about 2011-2019, prior to COVID-19. The cells were cultured for around ten days before CD4+ T cells were isolated. Testing used SARS-CoV-2 S/N and four cold-coronavirus spikes on unexposed-donor CD4+ T cells, cells permitting. A remark on this clone: Its antigen is undetermined.

The method was immunoSEQ multiplex PCR; TCRdb's version includes in-frame clones alone and lacks a portion of them. Of more than 20,000 clones listed, about three quarters are singletons. The TCR comes from a human donor in good health. The sequenced sample was CD4+ T cells from PBMCs, cultured in vitro. This sequence joins TRBV2 and TRBJ2-2; TRBD1 matches 10 bases. For the CDR3, the DNA is TGTGCCAGCAGTGGACAGGGGGCTAATACCGGGGAGCTGTTTTTT. It yields the protein CASSGQGANTGELFF.